The 19 T cell receptor beta chains in this list originate from one sample, sequenced in a study of CD8+ T cells in alopecia areata. RNA was isolated and reverse transcribed to cDNA, the sequencing template. TCRdb keeps only in-frame clones here, not all; method: immunoSEQ multiplex PCR. Among approximately 150,000 clones, more than 40% were seen once, and the ten largest hold roughly 7.5%. Sequenced input: CD4+ T cells sorted from blood. The receptors stem from a human donor with alopecia areata.

The chain carries TRBV5-4 and TRBJ2-7; TRBD2 matches 10 bases. Trimming took 1 base from V and 6 from J; bases not matched to a gene: 10. Germline assignment: CDR1 SGHNT and CDR2 YYREEE (reference sequence). CDR3 length equals 16 residues. The chain's CDR3 is CASSLRMGLAPIEQYF. DNA for the CDR3: TGTGCCAGCAGCTTGAGAATGGGACTAGCGCCGATCGAGCAGTACTTC.

V usage is TRBV30 and J usage is TRBJ2-5, with 7 bases fitting TRBD1. V lost 1 base, J lost 5 bases, and 4 bases stayed unmatched. Germline loops: CDR1 GTSNPN, CDR2 SVGIG (reference sequence). This CDR3 comprises 13 residues. Written as DNA, the CDR3 is TGTGCCTGGAGTGGACAGGGTAGGGAGACCCAGTACTTC. It codes for CAWSGQGRETQYF.

The V and J genes are TRBV4-2 and TRBJ1-2; a possible D gene is TRBD1 (6 bases). CDR1 is LGHNA, CDR2 YNFKEQ, per germline. The CDR3 runs to 15 residues. Trimming pared 0 bases from V and 7 bases from J, leaving 15 bases between. The CDR3 nucleotides read TGTGCCAGCAGCCAAGAGGGGGGCGAGTACTCTGGCTACACCTTC. Translation gives CASSQEGGEYSGYTF.

The V and J genes are TRBV29-1 and TRBJ1-2; D is ambiguous. This CDR3 contains 12 residues. Germline V gene sequence: CDR1 SQVTM, CDR2 ANQGSEA. V was shortened by 5 bases and J by 6 bases, with 13 bases between the two germline ends. For the CDR3, the DNA is TGCAGCGTTCAGTCGGGGTTTAATGGCTACACCTTC. Residues: CSVQSGFNGYTF. The full variable domain, rest sourced from reference TRBV29-1 and TRBJ1-2, is SAVISQKPSRDICQRGTSLTIQCQVDSQVTMMFWYRQQPGQSLTLIATANQGSEATYESGFVIDKFPISRPNLTFSTLTVSNMSPEDSSIYLCSVQSGFNGYTFGSGTRLTVV.

This chain connects TRBV30 to TRBJ2-4; D unresolved. Germline lookup yields CDR1 GTSNPN and CDR2 SVGIG (reference sequence). Trimming took 3 bases from V and 1 from J, leaving 7 bases between them. The CDR3 has 13 residues. CDR3 loop: CAWRSEAKNIQYF. Here the CDR3 DNA reads TGTGCCTGGAGGTCAGAGGCCAAAAACATTCAGTACTTC. Based on the CDR3 plus reference TRBV30 and TRBJ2-4, the full variable domain is SQTIHQWPATLVQPVGSPLSLECTVEGTSNPNLYWYRQAAGRGLQLLFYSVGIGQISSEVPQNLSASRPQDRQFILSSKKLLLSDSGFYLCAWRSEAKNIQYFGAGTRLSVL.

This clone was seen only a few times. The genes are TRBV4-2 and TRBJ2-2; the D gene is possibly TRBD2 (6 bases). The V end lost 8 bases, the J end lost 6 bases, and 10 bases lay between the germline ends. This CDR3 is 12 amino acids long. CDR1 is LGHNA, CDR2 YNFKEQ, per germline. For the CDR3, the DNA is TGTGCCAGCTCGTCGGGAGCCGGGGAGCTGTTTTTT. Protein sequence: CASSSGAGELFF.

J is TRBJ1-5 and V is TRBV28; 10 positions match TRBD1. The germline V gene has CDR1 MDHEN and CDR2 SYDVKM. This CDR3 has 16 residues. V lost 6 bases to trimming and J lost 3 bases; unmatched junction nucleotides: 8. In nucleotides, the CDR3 is TGTGCCAGCAGCGTGACAGGGGGCCTTCTCAATCAGCCCCAGCATTTT. Amino acids: CASSVTGGLLNQPQHF. Drawing the rest from reference TRBV28 and TRBJ1-5, the complete variable domain is DVKVTQSSRYLVKRTGEKVFLECVQDMDHENMFWYRQDPGLGLRLIYFSYDVKMKEKGDIPEGYSVSREKKERFSLILESASTNQTSMYLCASSVTGGLLNQPQHFGDGTRLSIL.

The chain joins TRBV29-1 to TRBJ1-1; possible D gene TRBD1, 6 bases. From germline, CDR1 is SQVTM and CDR2 ANQGSEA. This CDR3 has 13 amino acids. The ends were cut back, 1 base at V and 10 bases at J, with 16 bases in the middle. The CDR3 here is CSVEGRGDRVAFF. CDR3 coding DNA: TGCAGCGTTGAAGGCAGGGGAGATCGGGTAGCTTTCTTT. The full variable domain, completed using reference TRBV29-1 and TRBJ1-1, is SAVISQKPSRDICQRGTSLTIQCQVDSQVTMMFWYRQQPGQSLTLIATANQGSEATYESGFVIDKFPISRPNLTFSTLTVSNMSPEDSSIYLCSVEGRGDRVAFFGQGTRLTVV.

The chain employs TRBV7-2 and TRBJ1-2; no reliable D call. The length of the CDR3 is 14 residues. Germline CDR1 SGHTA, CDR2 FQGNSA. Trimming stripped 4 bases from V and 4 bases from J, with 13 bases between. The CDR3 region is CASSSTSRVYGYTF. The DNA for the CDR3 is TGTGCCAGCAGCTCGACCTCGCGGGTCTATGGCTACACCTTC.

The chain recombines TRBV5-1 with TRBJ2-1; 10 bases align to TRBD2. The CDR3 has 15 amino acids. Trimming removed 3 bases from V and 9 bases from J; junction bases left unmatched: 9. Germline V gives CDR1 SGHRS, CDR2 YFSETQ. CDR3: CASSSIGVAGGEQFF. CDR3 nucleotides: TGCGCCAGCAGCTCGATAGGAGTAGCGGGAGGTGAGCAGTTCTTC.

This clone appeared a single time. This chain connects TRBV5-1 to TRBJ2-1; no firm D call. This CDR3 region has 14 residues. V was pared by 5 bases and J by 2 bases, with 11 bases between. Germline-derived CDR1 and CDR2 are SGHRS and YFSETQ. The CDR3 reads CASREINPYNEQFF. CDR3 in DNA: TGCGCCAGCAGAGAGATCAACCCCTACAATGAGCAGTTCTTC.

This clone was detected only once. The CDR3 DNA reads as TGCGCCAGCAGCCAATCCCCCCCGAAATACGAGCAGTACTTC. Translated, it gives CASSQSPPKYEQYF. The chain uses TRBV4-1 and TRBJ2-7; D unresolved. The V and J ends lost 2 bases and 4 bases respectively, with 12 bases between them. CDR3 length: 14 residues. In germline, CDR1 is MGHRA, CDR2 YSYEKL.

The table lists this clone with a few counts. The rearrangement joins TRBV29-1 to TRBJ2-3; TRBD2 aligns across 9 bases. The V segment lost 4 bases and the J segment 1 base; nucleotides outside the gene matches: 12. From germline, CDR1 is SQVTM and CDR2 ANQGSEA. The CDR3 covers 17 residues. DNA for the CDR3: TGCAGCGTTGTACCGGCGGGAGGGCCGGGGGGCACAGATACGCAGTATTTT. This translates into CSVVPAGGPGGTDTQYF.

This chain uses TRBV27 with TRBJ2-7, with 8 bases lining up with TRBD2. Germline trimming cut 4 bases from V and 0 bases from J; bases unmatched to any gene: 11. This CDR3 spans 17 amino acids. CDR1 MNHEY and CDR2 SMNVEV come from the germline V gene (reference sequence). The CDR3 reads CASSSPRIAGHSYEQYF. CDR3 bases: TGTGCCAGCAGTTCTCCCAGGATAGCGGGACACTCCTACGAGCAGTACTTC.

V gene TRBV30 combines with J gene TRBJ2-6; D not certain. Trimming stripped 7 bases from V and 0 bases from J, with 7 bases between. Germline lookup yields CDR1 GTSNPN and CDR2 SVGIG (reference sequence). This CDR3 comprises 13 residues. This CDR3 is CASDSSGANVLTF. CDR3 coding DNA: TGTGCCTCCGACTCCTCTGGGGCCAACGTCCTGACTTTC.

This clone was recorded a few times. The CDR3 DNA sequence: TGTGCCAGCACCCTGACTAGCGGAGGCCCCTACGAGCAGTACTTC. Translated, it gives CASTLTSGGPYEQYF. This chain uses TRBV2 with TRBJ2-7; 9 nucleotides line up with TRBD2. Germline loops: CDR1 SNHLY, CDR2 FYNNEI. The CDR3 extends over 15 amino acids. With V trimmed by 7 bases and J by 2 bases, 9 bases remained unmatched.

The CDR3 nucleotides are TGTGCCAGCAGCCCACTAGCGGGAGCCAAAAACATTCAGTACTTC. Translation gives CASSPLAGAKNIQYF. The V and J genes are TRBV6-5 and TRBJ2-4, with 9 bases identical to TRBD2. Germline assignment: CDR1 MNHEY and CDR2 SVGAGI. The CDR3 runs 15 residues. J lost 0 bases, V lost 6 bases, and 3 bases had no gene match.

This chain connects TRBV4-1 to TRBJ2-7, with 12 bases that match TRBD2. The CDR3 extends over 16 amino acids. Per germline, CDR1 MGHRA and CDR2 YSYEKL. V dropped 4 bases and J dropped 5; count of bases not matched to a gene: 9. The CDR3 nucleotides read TGCGCCAGCAGCCCATCCGGACTAGCGGGATGGAACGAGCAGTACTTC. Its protein is CASSPSGLAGWNEQYF.

The chain links TRBV27 to TRBJ1-4; 7 nucleotides agree with TRBD1. V was pared by 6 bases and J by 7 bases, with 8 bases of the junction left unmatched. The germline gives CDR1 MNHEY, CDR2 SMNVEV (reference sequence). The CDR3 consists of 14 residues. CDR3 region: CASRRQGEVEKLFF. The CDR3 coding sequence is TGTGCCAGCAGACGACAGGGTGAGGTTGAAAAACTGTTTTTT. Full variable domain (missing parts from reference TRBV27 and TRBJ1-4): EAQVTQNPRYLITVTGKKLTVTCSQNMNHEYMSWYRQDPGLGLRQIYYSMNVEVTDKGDVPEGYKVSRKEKRNFPLILESPSPNQTSLYFCASRRQGEVEKLFFGSGTQLSVL.